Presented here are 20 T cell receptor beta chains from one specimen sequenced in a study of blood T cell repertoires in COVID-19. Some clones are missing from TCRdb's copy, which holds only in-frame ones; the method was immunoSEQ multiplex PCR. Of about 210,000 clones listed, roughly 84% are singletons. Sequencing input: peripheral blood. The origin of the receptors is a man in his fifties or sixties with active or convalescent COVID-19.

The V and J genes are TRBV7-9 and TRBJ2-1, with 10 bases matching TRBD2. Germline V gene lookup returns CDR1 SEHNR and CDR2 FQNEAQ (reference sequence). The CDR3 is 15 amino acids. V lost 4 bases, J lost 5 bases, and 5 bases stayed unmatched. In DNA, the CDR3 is TGTGCCAGCAGCTCCCTTGGGACTAGCGACAATGAGCAGTTCTTC. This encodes CASSSLGTSDNEQFF.

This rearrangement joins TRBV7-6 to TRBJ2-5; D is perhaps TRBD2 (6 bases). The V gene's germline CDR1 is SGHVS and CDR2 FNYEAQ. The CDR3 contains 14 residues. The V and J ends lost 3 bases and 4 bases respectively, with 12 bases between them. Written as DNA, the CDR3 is TGTGCCAGCAGCTTTTCGACTAGGCTAGAGACCCAGTACTTC. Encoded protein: CASSFSTRLETQYF.

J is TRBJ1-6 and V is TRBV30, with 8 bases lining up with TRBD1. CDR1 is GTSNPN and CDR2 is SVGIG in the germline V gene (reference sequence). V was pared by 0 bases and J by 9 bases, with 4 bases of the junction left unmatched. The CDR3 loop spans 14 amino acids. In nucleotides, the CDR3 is TGTGCCTGGAGTGTACAGGGGGATCGTTCACCCCTCCACTTT. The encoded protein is CAWSVQGDRSPLHF.

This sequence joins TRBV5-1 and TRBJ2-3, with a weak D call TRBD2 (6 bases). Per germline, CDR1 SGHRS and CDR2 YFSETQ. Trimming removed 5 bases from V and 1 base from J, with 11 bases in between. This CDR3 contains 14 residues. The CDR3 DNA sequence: TGCGCCAGCAGGGCGGGACCCCGCACAGATACGCAGTATTTT. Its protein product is CASRAGPRTDTQYF. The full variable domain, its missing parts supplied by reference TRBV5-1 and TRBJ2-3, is KAGVTQTPRYLIKTRGQQVTLSCSPISGHRSVSWYQQTPGQGLQFLFEYFSETQRNKGNFPGRFSGRQFSNSRSEMNVSTLELGDSALYLCASRAGPRTDTQYFGPGTRLTVL.

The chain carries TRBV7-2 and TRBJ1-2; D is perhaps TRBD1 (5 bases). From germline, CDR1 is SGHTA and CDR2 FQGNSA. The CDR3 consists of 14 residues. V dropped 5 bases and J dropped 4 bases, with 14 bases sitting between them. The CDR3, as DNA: TGTGCCAGCAGCCCAGAAGGGGTTCCCTATGGCTACACCTTC. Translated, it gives CASSPEGVPYGYTF.

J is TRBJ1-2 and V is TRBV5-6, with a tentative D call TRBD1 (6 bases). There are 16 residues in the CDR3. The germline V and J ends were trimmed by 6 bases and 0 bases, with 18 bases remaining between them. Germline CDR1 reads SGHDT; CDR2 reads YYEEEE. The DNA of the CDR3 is TGTGCCAGCACTCCGTCCCCCTGGACAGCTAACTATGGCTACACCTTC. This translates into CASTPSPWTANYGYTF.

The CDR3 protein is CASSEYGGAIYEQYF. CDR3 sequence (DNA): TGTGCCAGCAGTGAATATGGGGGGGCAATTTACGAGCAGTACTTC. The chain has TRBV2 and TRBJ2-7; tentative D call: TRBD2 (7 bases). CDR3 length: 15 residues. Germline V gives CDR1 SNHLY, CDR2 FYNNEI. Trimming cost V 2 bases and J 4 bases, with 15 bases left between them.

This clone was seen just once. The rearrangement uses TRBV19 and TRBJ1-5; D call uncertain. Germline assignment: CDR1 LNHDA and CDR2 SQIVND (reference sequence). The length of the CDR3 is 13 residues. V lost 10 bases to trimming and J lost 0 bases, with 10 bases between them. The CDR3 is CATSPGSNQPQHF. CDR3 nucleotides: TGTGCCACTTCCCCAGGTAGCAATCAGCCCCAGCATTTT. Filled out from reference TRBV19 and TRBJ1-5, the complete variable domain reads DGGITQSPKYLFRKEGQNVTLSCEQNLNHDAMYWYRQDPGQGLRLIYYSQIVNDFQKGDIAEGYSVSREKKESFPLTVTSAQKNPTAFYLCATSPGSNQPQHFGDGTRLSIL.

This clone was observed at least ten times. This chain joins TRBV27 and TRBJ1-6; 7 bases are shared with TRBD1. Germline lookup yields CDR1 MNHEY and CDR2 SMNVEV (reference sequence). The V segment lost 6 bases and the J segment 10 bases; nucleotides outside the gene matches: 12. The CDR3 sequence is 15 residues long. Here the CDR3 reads CASSFQDREGSPLHF. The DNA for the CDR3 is TGTGCCAGCAGCTTTCAAGACAGGGAAGGCTCACCCCTCCACTTT.

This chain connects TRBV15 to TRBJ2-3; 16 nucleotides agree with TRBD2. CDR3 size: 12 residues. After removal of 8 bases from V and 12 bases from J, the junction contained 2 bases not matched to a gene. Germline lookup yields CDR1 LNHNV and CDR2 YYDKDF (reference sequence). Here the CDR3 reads CATGTSGRDQYF. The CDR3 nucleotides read TGTGCCACCGGGACTAGCGGGAGGGACCAGTATTTT.

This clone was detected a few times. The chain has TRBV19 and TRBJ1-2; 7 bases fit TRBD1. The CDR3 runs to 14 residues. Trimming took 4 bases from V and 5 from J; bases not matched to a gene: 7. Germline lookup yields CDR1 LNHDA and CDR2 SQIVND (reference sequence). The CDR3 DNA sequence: TGTGCCAGTAGTACGGGACAGAGTCTGTATGGCTACACCTTC. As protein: CASSTGQSLYGYTF.

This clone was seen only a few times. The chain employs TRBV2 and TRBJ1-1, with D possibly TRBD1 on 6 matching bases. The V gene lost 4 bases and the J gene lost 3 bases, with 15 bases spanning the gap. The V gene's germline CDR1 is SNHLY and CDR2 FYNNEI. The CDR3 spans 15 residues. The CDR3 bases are TGTGCCAGCAGTGCAAGAAGGGGGGGGCACACTGAAGCTTTCTTT. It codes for CASSARRGGHTEAFF.

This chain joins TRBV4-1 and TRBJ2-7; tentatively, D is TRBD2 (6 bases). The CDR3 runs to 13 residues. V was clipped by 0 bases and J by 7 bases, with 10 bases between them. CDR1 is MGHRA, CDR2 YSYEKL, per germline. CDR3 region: CASSQDPEGEQYV. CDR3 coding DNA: TGCGCCAGCAGCCAAGACCCGGAGGGTGAGCAGTACGTC.

The CDR3: CASSSAPDRGQFF. The CDR3 nucleotides are TGTGCCAGCAGCAGCGCCCCGGACAGGGGGCAGTTCTTC. The chain carries TRBV5-6 and TRBJ2-1, with 9 bases fitting TRBD1. The CDR3 is made up of 13 amino acids. The germline V gene encodes CDR1 SGHDT and CDR2 YYEEEE. Trimming removed 4 bases from V and 12 bases from J; junction bases left unmatched: 8.

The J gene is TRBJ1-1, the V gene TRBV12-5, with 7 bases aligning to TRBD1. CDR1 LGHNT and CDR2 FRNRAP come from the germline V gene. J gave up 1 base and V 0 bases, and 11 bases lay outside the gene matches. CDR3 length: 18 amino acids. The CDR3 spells CASGLVQGWGVPNTEAFF. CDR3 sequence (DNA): TGTGCTAGTGGTTTGGTACAGGGGTGGGGTGTGCCGAACACTGAAGCTTTCTTT.

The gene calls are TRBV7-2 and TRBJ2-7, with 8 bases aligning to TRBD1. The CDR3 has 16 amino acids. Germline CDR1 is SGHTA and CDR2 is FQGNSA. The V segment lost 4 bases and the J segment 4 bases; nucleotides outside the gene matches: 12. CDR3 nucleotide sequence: TGTGCCAGCAGCTATTACGGACAGGGAAATTTGTACGAGCAGTACTTC. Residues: CASSYYGQGNLYEQYF.

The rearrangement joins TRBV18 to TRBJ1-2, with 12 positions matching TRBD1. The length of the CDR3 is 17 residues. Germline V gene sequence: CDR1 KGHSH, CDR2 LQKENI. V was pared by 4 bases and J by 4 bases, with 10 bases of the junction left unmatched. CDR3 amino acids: CASSRTGTGGSSYGYTF. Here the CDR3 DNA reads TGTGCCAGCTCACGGACCGGGACAGGGGGCAGTAGCTATGGCTACACCTTC.

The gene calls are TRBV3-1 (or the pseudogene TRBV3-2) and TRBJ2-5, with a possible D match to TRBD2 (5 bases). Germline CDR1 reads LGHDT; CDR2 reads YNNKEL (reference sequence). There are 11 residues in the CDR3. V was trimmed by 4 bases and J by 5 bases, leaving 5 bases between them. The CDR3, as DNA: TGTGCCAGCAGCCGAGGGGAGACCCAGTACTTC. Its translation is CASSRGETQYF.

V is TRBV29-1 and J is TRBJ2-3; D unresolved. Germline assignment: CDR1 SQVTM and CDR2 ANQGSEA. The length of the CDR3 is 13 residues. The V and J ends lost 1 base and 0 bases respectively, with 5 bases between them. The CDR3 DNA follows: TGCAGCGTTGAAGTCAGTAGCACAGATACGCAGTATTTT. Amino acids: CSVEVSSTDTQYF.

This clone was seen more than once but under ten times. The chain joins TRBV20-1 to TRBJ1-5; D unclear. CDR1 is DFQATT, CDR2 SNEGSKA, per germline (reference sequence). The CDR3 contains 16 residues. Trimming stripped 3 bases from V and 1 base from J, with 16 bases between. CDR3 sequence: CSASDYSFKSNQPQHF. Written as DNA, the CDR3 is TGCAGTGCTAGTGATTACTCGTTCAAGAGCAATCAGCCCCAGCATTTT.